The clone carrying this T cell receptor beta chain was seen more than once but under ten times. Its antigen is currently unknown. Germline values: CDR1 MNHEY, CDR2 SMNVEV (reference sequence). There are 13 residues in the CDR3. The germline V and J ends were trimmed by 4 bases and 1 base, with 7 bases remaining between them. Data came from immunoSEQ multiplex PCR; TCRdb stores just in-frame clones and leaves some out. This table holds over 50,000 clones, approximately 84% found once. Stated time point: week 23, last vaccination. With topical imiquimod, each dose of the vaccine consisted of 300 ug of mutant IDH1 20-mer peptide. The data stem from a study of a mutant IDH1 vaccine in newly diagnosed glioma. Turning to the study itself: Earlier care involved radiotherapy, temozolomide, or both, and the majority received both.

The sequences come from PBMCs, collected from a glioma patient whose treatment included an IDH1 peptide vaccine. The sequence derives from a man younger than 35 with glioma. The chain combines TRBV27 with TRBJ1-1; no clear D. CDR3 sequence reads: CASSSRENTEAFF. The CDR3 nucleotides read TGTGCCAGCAGTTCTAGAGAGAACACTGAAGCTTTCTTT.